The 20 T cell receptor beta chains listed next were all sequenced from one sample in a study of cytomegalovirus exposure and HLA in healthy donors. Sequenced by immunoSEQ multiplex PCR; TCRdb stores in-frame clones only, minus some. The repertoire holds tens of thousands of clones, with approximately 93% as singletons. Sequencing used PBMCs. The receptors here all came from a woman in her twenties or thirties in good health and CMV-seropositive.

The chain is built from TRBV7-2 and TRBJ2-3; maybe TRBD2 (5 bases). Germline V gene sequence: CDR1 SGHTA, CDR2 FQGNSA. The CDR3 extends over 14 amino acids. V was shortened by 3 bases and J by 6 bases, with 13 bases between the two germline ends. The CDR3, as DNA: TGTGCCAGCAGCTTTCAACGGGATTGGGATACGCAGTATTTT. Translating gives CASSFQRDWDTQYF.

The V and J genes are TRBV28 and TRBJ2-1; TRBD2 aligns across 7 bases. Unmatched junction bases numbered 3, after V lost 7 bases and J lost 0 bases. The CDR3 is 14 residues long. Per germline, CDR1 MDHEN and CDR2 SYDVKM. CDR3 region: CASIGGVSYNEQFF. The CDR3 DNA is TGTGCCAGCATTGGGGGGGTCTCCTACAATGAGCAGTTCTTC.

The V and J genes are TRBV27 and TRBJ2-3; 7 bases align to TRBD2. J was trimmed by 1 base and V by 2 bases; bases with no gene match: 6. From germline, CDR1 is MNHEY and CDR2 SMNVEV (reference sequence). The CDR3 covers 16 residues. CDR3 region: CASSLGGRAGTDTQYF. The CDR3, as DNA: TGTGCCAGCAGTTTAGGGGGGAGGGCCGGCACAGATACGCAGTATTTT.

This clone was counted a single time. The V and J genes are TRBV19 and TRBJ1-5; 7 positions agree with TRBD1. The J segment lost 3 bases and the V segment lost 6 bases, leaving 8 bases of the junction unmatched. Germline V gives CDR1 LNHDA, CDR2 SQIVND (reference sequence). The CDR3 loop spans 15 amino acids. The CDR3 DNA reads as TGTGCCAGTAGGGAAACAGGGGTAGTCAATCAGCCCCAGCATTTT. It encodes CASRETGVVNQPQHF.

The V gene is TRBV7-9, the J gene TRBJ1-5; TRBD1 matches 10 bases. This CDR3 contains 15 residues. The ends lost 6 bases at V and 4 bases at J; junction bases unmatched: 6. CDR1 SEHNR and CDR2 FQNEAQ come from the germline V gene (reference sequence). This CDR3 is CASSSTGGLNQPQHF. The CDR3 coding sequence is TGTGCCAGCAGTTCGACAGGGGGCTTGAATCAGCCCCAGCATTTT.

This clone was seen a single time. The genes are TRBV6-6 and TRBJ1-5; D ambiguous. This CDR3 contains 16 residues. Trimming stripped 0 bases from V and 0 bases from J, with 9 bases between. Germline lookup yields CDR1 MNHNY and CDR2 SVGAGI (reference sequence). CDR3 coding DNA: TGTGCCAGCAGTTACTCTGAGGGCCATAGCAATCAGCCCCAGCATTTT. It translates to CASSYSEGHSNQPQHF.

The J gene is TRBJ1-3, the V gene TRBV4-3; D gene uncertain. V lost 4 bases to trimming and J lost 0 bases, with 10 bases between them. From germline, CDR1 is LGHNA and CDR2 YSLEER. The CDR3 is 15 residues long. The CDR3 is CASSLQLFSGNTIYF. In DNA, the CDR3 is TGCGCCAGCAGCCTACAGCTCTTCTCTGGAAACACCATATATTTT.

The CDR3 nucleotides are TGCGCCAGCAGTAAGCCGCAGAACACTGAAGCTTTCTTT. Residues: CASSKPQNTEAFF. The chain recombines TRBV10-2 with TRBJ1-1; the D is unclear. Germline assignment: CDR1 WSHSY and CDR2 SAAADI. V shed 5 bases and J shed 1 base, with 8 bases lying between them. CDR3 size: 13 residues.

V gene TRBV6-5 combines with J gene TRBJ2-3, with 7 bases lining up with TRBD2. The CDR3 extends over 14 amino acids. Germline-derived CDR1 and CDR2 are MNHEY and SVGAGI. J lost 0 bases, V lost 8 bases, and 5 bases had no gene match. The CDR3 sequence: CASRPSGSTDTQYF. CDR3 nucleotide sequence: TGTGCCAGCCGCCCTAGCGGAAGCACAGATACGCAGTATTTT.

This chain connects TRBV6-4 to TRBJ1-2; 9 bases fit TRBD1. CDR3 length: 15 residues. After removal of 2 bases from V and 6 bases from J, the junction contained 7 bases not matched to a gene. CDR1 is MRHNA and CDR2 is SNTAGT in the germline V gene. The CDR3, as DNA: TGTGCCAGCAGTGACCGCCCCGGGACAGGGAATGGCTACACCTTC. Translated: CASSDRPGTGNGYTF.

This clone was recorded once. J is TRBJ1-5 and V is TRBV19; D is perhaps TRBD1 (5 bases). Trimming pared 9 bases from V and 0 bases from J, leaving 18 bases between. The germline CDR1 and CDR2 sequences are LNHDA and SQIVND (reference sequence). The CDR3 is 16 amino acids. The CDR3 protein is CASRSFGGDSNQPQHF. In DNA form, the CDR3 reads TGTGCCAGCCGGTCTTTCGGGGGGGATAGCAATCAGCCCCAGCATTTT.

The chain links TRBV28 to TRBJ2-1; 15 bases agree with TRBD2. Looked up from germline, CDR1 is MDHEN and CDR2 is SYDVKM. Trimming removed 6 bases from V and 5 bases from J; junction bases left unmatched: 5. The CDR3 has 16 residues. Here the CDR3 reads CASRKGLAGGDNEQFF. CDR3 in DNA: TGTGCCAGCAGGAAAGGACTAGCGGGAGGGGACAATGAGCAGTTCTTC.

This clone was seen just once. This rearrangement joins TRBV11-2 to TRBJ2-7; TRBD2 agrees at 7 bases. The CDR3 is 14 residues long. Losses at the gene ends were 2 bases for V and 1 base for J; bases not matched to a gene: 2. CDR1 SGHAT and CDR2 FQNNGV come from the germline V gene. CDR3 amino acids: CASSLSGGSYEQYF. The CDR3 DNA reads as TGTGCCAGCAGCTTATCGGGGGGTTCCTACGAGCAGTACTTC.

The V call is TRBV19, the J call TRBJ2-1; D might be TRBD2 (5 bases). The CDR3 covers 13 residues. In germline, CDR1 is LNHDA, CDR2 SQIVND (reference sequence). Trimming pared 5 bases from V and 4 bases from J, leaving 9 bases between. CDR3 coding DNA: TGTGCCAGTAGTTCGACTAATTACAATGAGCAGTTCTTC. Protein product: CASSSTNYNEQFF.

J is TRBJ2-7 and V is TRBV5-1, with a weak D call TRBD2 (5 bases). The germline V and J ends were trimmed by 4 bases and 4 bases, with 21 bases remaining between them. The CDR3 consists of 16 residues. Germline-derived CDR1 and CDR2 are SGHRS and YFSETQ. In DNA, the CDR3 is TGCGCCAGCAGCCTGGGTGTTTCGAGGGTTACTTACGAGCAGTACTTC. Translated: CASSLGVSRVTYEQYF. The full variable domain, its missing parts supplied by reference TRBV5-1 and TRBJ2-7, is KAGVTQTPRYLIKTRGQQVTLSCSPISGHRSVSWYQQTPGQGLQFLFEYFSETQRNKGNFPGRFSGRQFSNSRSEMNVSTLELGDSALYLCASSLGVSRVTYEQYFGPGTRLTVT.

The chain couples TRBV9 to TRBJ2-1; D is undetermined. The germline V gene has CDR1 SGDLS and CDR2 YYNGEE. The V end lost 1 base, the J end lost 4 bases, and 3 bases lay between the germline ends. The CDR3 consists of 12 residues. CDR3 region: CASSVSYNEQFF. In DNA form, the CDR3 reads TGTGCCAGCAGCGTATCTTACAATGAGCAGTTCTTC.

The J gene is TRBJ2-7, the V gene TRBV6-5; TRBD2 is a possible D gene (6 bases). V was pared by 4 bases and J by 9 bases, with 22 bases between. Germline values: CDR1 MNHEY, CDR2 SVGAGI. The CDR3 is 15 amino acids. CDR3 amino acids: CASSLSAEVRGGQYF. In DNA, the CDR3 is TGTGCCAGCAGTTTGTCCGCAGAGGTTAGGGGAGGGCAGTACTTC.

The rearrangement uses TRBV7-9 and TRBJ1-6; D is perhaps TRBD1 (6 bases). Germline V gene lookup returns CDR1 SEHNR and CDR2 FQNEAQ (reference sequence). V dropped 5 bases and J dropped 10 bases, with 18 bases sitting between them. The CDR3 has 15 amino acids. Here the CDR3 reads CASSPPAGVGSPLHF. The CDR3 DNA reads TGTGCCAGCAGCCCCCCAGCAGGGGTAGGGTCACCCCTCCACTTT.

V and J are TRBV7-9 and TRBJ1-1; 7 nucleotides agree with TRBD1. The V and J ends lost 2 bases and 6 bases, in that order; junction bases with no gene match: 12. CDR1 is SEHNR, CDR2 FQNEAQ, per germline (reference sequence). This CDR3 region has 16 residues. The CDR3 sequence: CASSLSLGGQGAEAFF. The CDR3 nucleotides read TGTGCCAGCAGCTTAAGTTTGGGGGGCCAGGGGGCTGAAGCTTTCTTT. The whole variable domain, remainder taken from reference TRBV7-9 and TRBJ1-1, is DTGVSQNPRHKITKRGQNVTFRCDPISEHNRLYWYRQTLGQGPEFLTYFQNEAQLEKSRLLSDRFSAERPKGSFSTLEIQRTEQGDSAMYLCASSLSLGGQGAEAFFGQGTRLTVV.

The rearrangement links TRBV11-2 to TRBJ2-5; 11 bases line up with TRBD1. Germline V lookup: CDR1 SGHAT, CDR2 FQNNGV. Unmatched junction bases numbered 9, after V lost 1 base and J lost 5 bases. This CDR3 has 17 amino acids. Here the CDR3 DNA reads TGTGCCAGCAGCTTAGTTAAGGACAGGGGGCTACAGGAGACCCAGTACTTC. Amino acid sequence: CASSLVKDRGLQETQYF.